The 29 T cell receptor beta chains below all came from one sample that was sequenced in a study of T-cell memory formation after mild COVID-19. Each CDR3 protein gets one entry after TCRdb re-called the 5' RACE reads with MiXCR. The table lists 360,000 or so distinct CDR3 sequences, 25% to 30% of them singletons. The sample taken for sequencing was PBMCs or a T cell subset sorted from them (not recorded which). The origin of the receptors is an adult woman who had mild COVID-19 (a few samples of this study predate the infection). Cell type and time point are not known.

The rearrangement uses TRBV6-6 and TRBJ2-1; no clear D gene. The V gene lost 6 bases and the J gene lost 8 bases, with 5 bases spanning the gap. This CDR3 comprises 10 residues. Looked up from germline, CDR1 is MNHNY and CDR2 is SVGAGI (reference sequence). This CDR3 reads CASRGDEQFF. The CDR3 region has the DNA TGTGCCAGCAGGGGTGATGAGCAGTTCTTC.

This clonotype showed up just once. V gene TRBV6-5 combines with J gene TRBJ2-7; D perhaps matches TRBD1 (6 bases). V lost 6 bases, J lost 0 bases, and 12 bases lay in between. The CDR3 runs 14 residues. Per the germline V gene, CDR1 is MNHEY and CDR2 is SVGAGI. CDR3 sequence reads: CASSPGQISYEQYF. CDR3 coding DNA: TGTGCCAGCAGCCCCGGACAGATCTCCTACGAGCAGTACTTC.

V is TRBV13 and J is TRBJ2-5, with 7 positions matching TRBD1. Per the germline V gene, CDR1 is PRHDT and CDR2 is FYEKMQ (reference sequence). V shed 2 bases, J shed 3 bases, and the junction held 15 bases outside the gene matches. This CDR3 has 18 residues. This CDR3 is CASSLLTKGQQIKETQYF. CDR3 DNA sequence: TGTGCCAGCAGCTTACTTACCAAGGGACAGCAAATCAAAGAGACCCAGTACTTC. The complete variable domain, with remaining parts taken from reference TRBV13 and TRBJ2-5, reads AAGVIQSPRHLIKEKRETATLKCYPIPRHDTVYWYQQGPGQDPQFLISFYEKMQSDKGSIPDRFSAQQFSDYHSELNMSSLELGDSALYFCASSLLTKGQQIKETQYFGPGTRLLVL.

In this sample, this clonotype turned up a few times. The chain uses TRBV27 and TRBJ1-3; tentatively, D is TRBD1 (5 bases). The CDR3 is made up of 16 amino acids. The V gene's germline CDR1 is MNHEY and CDR2 SMNVEV (reference sequence). With 4 bases removed from V and 0 bases from J, the gap between germline ends came to 13 bases. The CDR3 DNA sequence: TGTGCCAGCAGTTCCGACAGAGACAGCTCTGGAAACACCATATATTTT. Translating it yields CASSSDRDSSGNTIYF.

The chain joins TRBV3-1 to TRBJ2-5; tentative D call: TRBD2 (5 bases). The CDR3 loop spans 14 amino acids. V dropped 0 bases and J dropped 5 bases, with 10 bases sitting between them. The germline CDR1 and CDR2 sequences are LGHDT and YNNKEL (reference sequence). CDR3 in DNA: TGTGCCAGCAGCCAAGAAGCCTGGGAGGAGACCCAGTACTTC. Its translation is CASSQEAWEETQYF.

This clonotype was observed many times. This chain uses TRBV27 with TRBJ2-2; unclear D gene. Trimming took off 0 bases at V and 5 bases at J, with 4 bases between the two ends. This CDR3 has 13 amino acids. Germline V gene lookup returns CDR1 MNHEY and CDR2 SMNVEV (reference sequence). CDR3 loop: CASSLSSTGELFF. The CDR3 DNA reads as TGTGCCAGCAGTTTATCGTCGACCGGGGAGCTGTTTTTT.

The chain joins TRBV7-8 to TRBJ2-1; 9 bases match TRBD2. J lost 8 bases, V lost 3 bases, and 5 bases had no gene match. CDR3 size: 14 residues. In germline, CDR1 is SGHVS, CDR2 FQNEAQ. Here the CDR3 DNA reads TGTGCCAGCAGCTTCTTAGCGGGAGACCATGAGCAGTTCTTC. Protein product: CASSFLAGDHEQFF.

The chain is built from TRBV7-8 and TRBJ2-5; 8 bases map to TRBD1. The V segment lost 3 bases and the J segment 5 bases; nucleotides outside the gene matches: 14. Per the germline V gene, CDR1 is SGHVS and CDR2 is FQNEAQ. The CDR3 covers 17 residues. CDR3 amino acids: CASSFSGRGQGGETQYF. CDR3 bases: TGTGCCAGCAGCTTCTCGGGGCGAGGACAGGGCGGGGAGACCCAGTACTTC.

This clonotype was seen more than once but under ten times. The chain couples TRBV5-4 to TRBJ2-1; D ambiguous. Germline V gene sequence: CDR1 SGHNT, CDR2 YYREEE (reference sequence). The CDR3 covers 13 residues. The V gene lost 1 base and the J gene lost 6 bases, with 8 bases spanning the gap. CDR3 nucleotide sequence: TGTGCCAGCAGCTTGTCGGCTAGCAATGAGCAGTTCTTC. Amino acids: CASSLSASNEQFF.

The V call is TRBV18, the J call TRBJ1-1; 9 bases agree with TRBD1. Trimming cost V 5 bases and J 3 bases; bases outside gene matches: 7. Germline V gene data show CDR1 as KGHSH and CDR2 as LQKENI. CDR3 length: 15 residues. CDR3 residues: CASSGTGGLDTEAFF. In nucleotides, the CDR3 is TGTGCCAGCTCAGGTACAGGGGGCCTGGACACTGAAGCTTTCTTT.

This clonotype is labeled medium-sized. The rearrangement links TRBV7-2 to TRBJ2-1, with 10 bases matching TRBD2. The CDR3 has 15 amino acids. The V gene's germline CDR1 is SGHTA and CDR2 FQGNSA. V trimming: 4 bases; J trimming: 4 bases; junction bases outside the gene matches: 4. The CDR3 region is CASSSSGSTYNEQFF. The CDR3 nucleotides read TGTGCCAGCAGCTCTAGCGGGAGTACTTACAATGAGCAGTTCTTC.

The V call is TRBV18, the J call TRBJ1-1; TRBD1 matches at 11 bases. The CDR3 length is 16 residues. Trimming took 3 bases from V and 0 from J; bases not matched to a gene: 3. Looked up from germline, CDR1 is KGHSH and CDR2 is LQKENI. The CDR3 sequence: CASSPRDRGMNTEAFF. The DNA of the CDR3 is TGTGCCAGCTCACCCCGGGACAGGGGGATGAACACTGAAGCTTTCTTT.

This clonotype was found a few times. J is TRBJ2-7 and V is TRBV21-1; whether TRBD1, the table's D call, matches the DNA was not checked. TRBV21-1 corresponds to a pseudogene. The CDR3 runs to 14 residues. The CDR3 loop is CASSVRDRSYEQYF. For the CDR3, the DNA is TGTGCCAGCAGCGTCCGGGACAGAAGCTACGAGCAGTACTTC.

This clonotype was recorded a few times. V gene TRBV6-1 combines with J gene TRBJ2-7; 11 bases are shared with TRBD1. V was pared by 6 bases and J by 1 base, with 5 bases of the junction left unmatched. The germline V gene has CDR1 MNHNS and CDR2 SASEGT. The CDR3 length is 15 residues. The CDR3 sequence is CASRMGDRGSYEQYF. CDR3 DNA sequence: TGTGCCAGCAGGATGGGGGACAGGGGGTCCTACGAGCAGTACTTC.

This clonotype has a count of ten or more. V gene TRBV13 combines with J gene TRBJ2-7; D is perhaps TRBD1 (5 bases). Between the trimmed V and J ends, which lost 5 bases and 6 bases, there was a span of 20 bases. The CDR3 consists of 15 residues. Per the germline V gene, CDR1 is PRHDT and CDR2 is FYEKMQ (reference sequence). CDR3 sequence (DNA): TGTGCCAGCAGCGCGAAGGGGCCTGAAGGATTCGAGCAGTACTTC. It translates to CASSAKGPEGFEQYF.

This sequence joins TRBV5-1 and TRBJ1-1; 8 bases agree with TRBD1. Germline CDR1 is SGHRS and CDR2 is YFSETQ. The CDR3 has 15 amino acids. Germline trimming cut 4 bases from V and 0 bases from J; bases unmatched to any gene: 5. As DNA, the CDR3 is TGCGCCAGCAGCCAGGGACAGGTTATGAACACTGAAGCTTTCTTT. Residues: CASSQGQVMNTEAFF.

This clonotype has more than one count but fewer than ten. The CDR3 DNA is TGTGCCTGGAGTCAAGTTCGGCGGAACATTCAGTACTTC. Its protein is CAWSQVRRNIQYF. The V call is TRBV30, the J call TRBJ2-4, with unresolved D. The CDR3 contains 13 residues. CDR1 GTSNPN and CDR2 SVGIG come from the germline V gene (reference sequence). V dropped 2 bases and J dropped 7 bases, with 12 bases sitting between them.

The chain combines TRBV29-1 with TRBJ1-1; tentative D call: TRBD1 (5 bases). Deletions cut 2 bases from V and 0 bases from J, with 13 bases between. This CDR3 is built from 15 residues. Per germline, CDR1 SQVTM and CDR2 ANQGSEA. The CDR3 loop reads CSVERGRIMNTEAFF. The CDR3 nucleotides read TGCAGCGTTGAAAGGGGACGGATCATGAACACTGAAGCTTTCTTT.

This chain joins TRBV5-1 and TRBJ1-1, with D uncertain. CDR1 is SGHRS and CDR2 is YFSETQ in the germline V gene. The CDR3 has 15 residues. Trimming took off 1 base at V and 0 bases at J, with 10 bases between the two ends. In nucleotides, the CDR3 is TGCGCCAGCAGCTTGTATTGGGAGTTGAACACTGAAGCTTTCTTT. It yields the protein CASSLYWELNTEAFF.

This clonotype was recorded a few times. The chain couples TRBV5-4 to TRBJ2-5, with TRBD2 matching over 11 bases. Per germline, CDR1 SGHNT and CDR2 YYREEE (reference sequence). The CDR3 contains 18 residues. The V and J ends lost 2 bases and 5 bases, in that order; junction bases with no gene match: 14. The CDR3 region is CASSLGLAGALLWETQYF. DNA for the CDR3: TGTGCCAGCAGCTTAGGACTAGCGGGTGCCCTTTTATGGGAGACCCAGTACTTC.

The genes are TRBV10-3 and TRBJ2-7, with 9 nucleotides matching TRBD1. The CDR3 contains 16 residues. Germline V gives CDR1 ENHRY, CDR2 SYGVKD. Losses at the gene ends were 3 bases for V and 2 bases for J; bases not matched to a gene: 8. CDR3 coding DNA: TGTGCCATCAGTGAAGCGCCGGGACAGGGCCCCTACGAGCAGTACTTC. Residues: CAISEAPGQGPYEQYF.

This clonotype was counted many times. The chain joins TRBV11-2 to TRBJ1-2; no clear D gene. The V end was cut by 5 bases, the J end by 0 bases, with 10 bases between. From germline, CDR1 is SGHAT and CDR2 FQNNGV. The CDR3 has 14 amino acids. CDR3 sequence reads: CASSQQAANYGYTF. The CDR3, as DNA: TGTGCCAGCAGCCAGCAAGCGGCTAACTATGGCTACACCTTC.

The V gene is TRBV19, the J gene TRBJ1-5, with D maybe TRBD1 (5 bases). CDR1 and CDR2 (germline): LNHDA, SQIVND (reference sequence). This CDR3 comprises 14 residues. Trimming took off 9 bases at V and 3 bases at J, with 15 bases between the two ends. The CDR3 here is CASSLRELNQPQHF. DNA for the CDR3: TGTGCCAGCTCACTCAGGGAGCTCAATCAGCCCCAGCATTTT. Full variable domain (missing parts from reference TRBV19 and TRBJ1-5): DGGITQSPKYLFRKEGQNVTLSCEQNLNHDAMYWYRQDPGQGLRLIYYSQIVNDFQKGDIAEGYSVSREKKESFPLTVTSAQKNPTAFYLCASSLRELNQPQHFGDGTRLSIL.

The chain recombines TRBV7-9 with TRBJ2-1; 14 bases align to TRBD2. V shed 5 bases, J shed 3 bases, and the junction held 9 bases outside the gene matches. There are 18 residues in the CDR3. CDR1 SEHNR and CDR2 FQNEAQ come from the germline V gene (reference sequence). CDR3 amino acids: CASSISGTSGGYYNEQFF. The CDR3 region has the DNA TGTGCCAGCAGCATATCCGGGACTAGCGGGGGATACTACAATGAGCAGTTCTTC.

V gene TRBV19 combines with J gene TRBJ2-3; D may match TRBD1 or TRBD2 (6 bases each). In germline, CDR1 is LNHDA, CDR2 SQIVND (reference sequence). This CDR3 is built from 16 residues. Between the trimmed V and J ends, which lost 5 bases and 4 bases, there was a span of 19 bases. CDR3 loop: CASSLHRDRGPDTQYF. The CDR3 nucleotides read TGTGCCAGTAGTCTCCACAGGGACCGGGGGCCAGATACGCAGTATTTT.

The V and J genes are TRBV7-2 and TRBJ2-5; D is unresolved. The CDR3 is 13 residues long. Between the trimmed V and J ends, which lost 1 base and 2 bases, there was a span of 5 bases. Germline loops: CDR1 SGHTA, CDR2 FQGNSA. The DNA for the CDR3 is TGTGCCAGCAGCTTAGTGGCGCAAGAGACCCAGTACTTC. Its translation is CASSLVAQETQYF.

The chain recombines TRBV11-3 with TRBJ2-1, with 8 bases lining up with TRBD1. The CDR3 extends over 15 amino acids. From germline, CDR1 is SGHNT and CDR2 YENEEA. V trimming: 4 bases; J trimming: 9 bases; junction bases outside the gene matches: 11. This CDR3 reads CASSSPSRTGTEQFF. Here the CDR3 DNA reads TGTGCCAGCAGCTCGCCCTCTCGGACAGGGACTGAGCAGTTCTTC.

This clonotype was seen a handful of times. The chain employs TRBV6-5 and TRBJ1-2, with D uncertain. The V and J ends lost 7 bases and 0 bases respectively, with 6 bases between them. The CDR3 loop spans 12 amino acids. The germline V gene has CDR1 MNHEY and CDR2 SVGAGI. DNA for the CDR3: TGTGCCAGCAAGAGACCTAACTATGGCTACACCTTC. It codes for CASKRPNYGYTF.

CDR3 nucleotides: TGTGCCAGCAGCAGGACCGGGACAGCGGCCTACGAGCAGTACTTC. It yields the protein CASSRTGTAAYEQYF. The rearrangement joins TRBV6-1 to TRBJ2-7; 7 bases align to TRBD1. The CDR3 is made up of 15 amino acids. The V gene's germline CDR1 is MNHNS and CDR2 SASEGT. Trimming took 6 bases from V and 2 from J; bases not matched to a gene: 10.